This T cell receptor beta chain came from a study of T-cell memory formation after mild COVID-19. This clonotype has only a few counts. What it binds is unknown. TCRdb passed the 5' RACE reads through MiXCR, listing each CDR3 protein once. The sample lists a few hundred thousand distinct CDR3 sequences; over 15% were seen once. The CDR3 is made up of 14 amino acids. V shed 3 bases and J shed 3 bases, with 9 bases lying between them. Findings of the study overall: Contracting CD8+ clones were enriched in EMRA, CD4+ mainly in CM and EM.

The sample was PBMCs or a T cell subset sorted from them (not recorded which). This receptor was identified in a man aged 18 to 35 who had mild COVID-19 (a few samples of this study predate the infection). Cell type and time point are not known. This chain uses TRBV12-3 or TRBV12-4 with TRBJ1-3; no definite D call. This CDR3 is CASSLRVFGNTIYF. The DNA of the CDR3 is TGTGCCAGCAGTTTGCGGGTCTTTGGAAACACCATATATTTT.